There are a few counts of the clone carrying this TCR beta chain. Its antigen remains unidentified. Through a sample-barcoded 5' primer and a J-beta primer mix, a second PCR was run for roughly 7 to 11 cycles. TCRdb re-called the 5' RACE reads with MiXCR, one entry per CDR3 protein. The table has about 1,500,000 distinct CDR3 sequences, about 28% seen once. The V gene's germline CDR1 is KGHDR and CDR2 SFDVKD. Trimming left V 12 bases short and J 3 bases short, with 13 bases between. CDR3 length: 12 residues. This sample is drawn from a study of blood T cells in healthy people across ages. Turning to the study itself: About one barcoded beta molecule per two T cells came from capture by template switching. Study-level points and caveats: As age increased, TCR beta diversity per million T cells fell in a roughly linear fashion.

Healthy Caucasian individuals from Russia aged roughly 6 to 90 were enrolled as donors. There were at least 5.5 micrograms of total RNA extracted from every sample. Material: blood. This TCR was sampled from a woman in her 30s in good health. The gene calls are TRBV24-1 and TRBJ2-5; no reliable D call. CDR3 in amino acids: CAFGRGKETQYF. CDR3 DNA sequence: TGTGCCTTCGGACGAGGAAAAGAGACCCAGTACTTC.